One sample yielded the 6 T cell receptor beta chains listed below, sequenced in a study of technical replicates of blood from several donors. TCRdb keeps only in-frame clones here, not all; method: immunoSEQ multiplex PCR. The sample records about 84,000 clones, roughly 98% being singletons. Input material: T cells isolated from PBMCs. The receptors come from a human donor in good health.

The V and J genes are TRBV28 and TRBJ2-7; maybe TRBD2 (5 bases). V was trimmed by 6 bases and J by 0 bases, leaving 12 bases between them. Germline V lookup: CDR1 MDHEN, CDR2 SYDVKM. The CDR3 sequence is 14 residues long. The CDR3 DNA is TGTGCCAGCAGCCCTGGACTGAGCTCCTACGAGCAGTACTTC. Protein: CASSPGLSSYEQYF.

The chain uses TRBV5-1 and TRBJ1-1; D call uncertain. With 0 bases removed from V and 0 bases from J, the gap between germline ends came to 15 bases. Per germline, CDR1 SGHRS and CDR2 YFSETQ. The CDR3 runs to 17 residues. The CDR3 protein is CASSLAGRTGVNTEAFF. The CDR3 DNA reads as TGCGCCAGCAGCTTGGCCGGGAGAACGGGTGTGAACACTGAAGCTTTCTTT.

The rearrangement links TRBV13 to TRBJ2-1; possible D gene TRBD2, 5 bases. Germline V gives CDR1 PRHDT, CDR2 FYEKMQ (reference sequence). V lost 0 bases, J lost 8 bases, and 8 bases lay in between. The CDR3 is 13 residues long. CDR3 in amino acids: CASSLGLADEQFF. As DNA, the CDR3 is TGTGCCAGCAGCTTAGGTCTAGCCGATGAGCAGTTCTTC.

The chain carries TRBV5-1 and TRBJ2-7; a weak D match, TRBD1 (5 bases). This CDR3 has 16 residues. Germline-derived CDR1 and CDR2 are SGHRS and YFSETQ. V was cut by 3 bases and J by 6 bases, with 22 bases left in between. In nucleotides, the CDR3 is TGCGCCAGCAGCTCCGACGCAGGGATACCGGCGGCCGAGCAGTACTTC. Residues: CASSSDAGIPAAEQYF.

This clone showed up just once. V and J are TRBV7-9 and TRBJ1-2, with D perhaps TRBD1 (6 bases). The V gene lost 5 bases and the J gene lost 3 bases, with 22 bases spanning the gap. CDR1 and CDR2 (germline): SEHNR, FQNEAQ (reference sequence). The CDR3 has 17 amino acids. The DNA of the CDR3 is TGTGCCAGCAGCCCGAGGCCGGACAGAGAAGGCCACTATGGCTACACCTTC. Its translation is CASSPRPDREGHYGYTF.

This chain joins TRBV7-9 and TRBJ2-7; D is unresolved. CDR3 length: 11 amino acids. Germline V gives CDR1 SEHNR, CDR2 FQNEAQ (reference sequence). Trimming pared 3 bases from V and 4 bases from J, leaving 4 bases between. The CDR3, as DNA: TGTGCCAGCAGCTTCAATTACGAGCAGTACTTC. It translates to CASSFNYEQYF.